One and the same sample provided the 25 T cell receptor beta chains below, sequenced in a study of blood T cells in healthy people across ages. Combining a sample-barcoded 5' primer with a J-beta primer mix, a second PCR ran for 7 to 11 cycles. TCRdb re-called the 5' RACE reads with MiXCR, one entry per CDR3 protein. The sample shows just under 900,000 distinct CDR3 sequences, 29% of them seen only once. Specimen: blood. The receptors were gathered from a woman older than 75 in good health.

For this clonotype: Germline and junction disagree at one end, which may indicate a read error. The chain combines TRBV19 with TRBJ2-3; D gene ambiguous. The CDR3 is 15 amino acids. Germline CDR1 reads LNHDA; CDR2 reads SQIVND (reference sequence). The CDR3 region has the DNA TGTACCAGTAGTATCCAGGCTCAAGGCACAGATACGCAGTATTTT. Protein sequence: CTSSIQAQGTDTQYF.

In this sample, this clonotype turned up many times. The chain combines TRBV5-1 with TRBJ2-7; TRBD1 might be the D (6 bases). The ends were cut back, 4 bases at V and 3 bases at J, with 11 bases in the middle. This CDR3 contains 13 residues. Germline V CDR1 and CDR2: SGHRS, YFSETQ. CDR3 sequence reads: CASSKETGYEQYF. The CDR3 DNA sequence: TGCGCCAGCAGCAAAGAGACAGGCTACGAGCAGTACTTC.

The chain has TRBV20-1 and TRBJ2-4; 12 bases line up with TRBD2. Germline V gene sequence: CDR1 DFQATT, CDR2 SNEGSKA (reference sequence). Trimming at V came to 0 bases and at J to 8 bases, leaving 8 bases not matched to a gene. The CDR3 is 16 amino acids. CDR3 residues: CSARELAGGQSHIQYF. The CDR3 nucleotides are TGCAGTGCTAGAGAACTAGCGGGGGGCCAGAGTCACATTCAGTACTTC.

The gene calls are TRBV18 and TRBJ1-4; possibly TRBD1 for D (6 bases). V lost 1 base and J 8 bases, leaving 11 bases between the germline ends. This CDR3 contains 14 residues. CDR1 and CDR2 (germline): KGHSH, LQKENI. The chain's CDR3 is CASSPQAGEEKLFF. DNA for the CDR3: TGTGCCAGCTCACCACAGGCAGGGGAAGAAAAACTGTTTTTT.

This rearrangement joins TRBV3-1 to TRBJ1-2; tentatively, D is TRBD1 (5 bases). This CDR3 contains 15 residues. Trimming left V 6 bases short and J 0 bases short, with 14 bases between. Germline lookup yields CDR1 LGHDT and CDR2 YNNKEL (reference sequence). The CDR3 DNA sequence: TGTGCCAGCAGTAGGGGCCGCTCTTCTAACTATGGCTACACCTTC. Translating gives CASSRGRSSNYGYTF.

This clonotype occurred a few times. This sequence may be a read error, since a much larger clone differs from it by one base. This rearrangement joins TRBV7-9 to TRBJ2-3, with 8 bases lining up with TRBD1. Germline CDR1 is SEHNR and CDR2 is FQNEAQ (reference sequence). The CDR3 has 15 residues. CDR3 residues: CASSLDRVTTGTQYF. The CDR3 bases are TGTGCCAGCAGCTTGGACAGGGTTACCACAGGTACGCAGTATTTT.

Regarding this clonotype: This sequence may be a read error, since a much larger clone differs from it by one base. The rearrangement uses TRBV13 and TRBJ2-1; 8 bases are a match to TRBD1. This CDR3 is 17 amino acids long. Per the germline V gene, CDR1 is PRHDT and CDR2 is FYEKMQ (reference sequence). The CDR3 protein is CASSVSKLTGEANEQVF. The CDR3, as DNA: TGTGCCAGCAGCGTATCCAAACTGACAGGGGAGGCGAATGAGCAGGTCTTC.

The sample holds a few counts of this clonotype. The chain uses TRBV30 and TRBJ1-2, with 9 bases that match TRBD1. This CDR3 is 12 amino acids long. Germline assignment: CDR1 GTSNPN and CDR2 SVGIG (reference sequence). Losses at the gene ends were 7 bases for V and 6 bases for J; bases not matched to a gene: 6. Written as DNA, the CDR3 is TGTGCCTCGGACAGGGGCGGGGATGGCTACACCTTC. Its protein is CASDRGGDGYTF.

CDR3 sequence reads: CSSFFWEARGGRDEQFF. The CDR3 DNA follows: TGCAGTTCGTTCTTCTGGGAGGCGCGGGGGGGCAGGGATGAGCAGTTCTTC. The chain joins TRBV20-1 to TRBJ2-1, with 9 positions matching TRBD2. CDR3 size: 17 residues. Germline V gene data show CDR1 as DFQATT and CDR2 as SNEGSKA (reference sequence). The junction had 22 bases not matched to a gene; V was cut back by 8 bases and J by 8 bases.

This clonotype was counted at least ten times. The genes are TRBV6-1 and TRBJ2-1, with D uncertain. CDR1 and CDR2 from the germline V gene are MNHNS and SASEGT. V shed 1 base and J shed 9 bases, with 16 bases lying between them. CDR3 length: 15 amino acids. CDR3 DNA: TGTGCCAGCAGTGAAGGGGTCCTTAGCCGCGGTGAGCAGTTCTTC. This encodes CASSEGVLSRGEQFF.

The chain recombines TRBV6-5 with TRBJ1-2, with TRBD1 identical over 7 bases. CDR3 size: 13 residues. V was clipped by 6 bases and J by 8 bases; unmatched bases: 9. The V gene's germline CDR1 is MNHEY and CDR2 SVGAGI. The CDR3 DNA sequence: TGTGCCAGCAGAGTACAGGGGCGAGAGGGCTACACCTTC. Translation: CASRVQGREGYTF.

A remark on this clonotype: A much larger clonotype is one base distant, so this may be a read error. V and J are TRBV6-2 or TRBV6-3 and TRBJ2-3; 12 bases match TRBD2. This CDR3 is built from 16 residues. Germline V gene lookup returns CDR1 MNHEY and CDR2 SVGEGT. CDR3: CAGSKPSGGAADTQYF. For the CDR3, the DNA is TGTGCCGGCAGTAAACCTAGCGGGGGGGCCGCAGATACGCAGTATTTT.

This clonotype was counted between two and nine times. J is TRBJ1-2 and V is TRBV6-2 or TRBV6-3; TRBD1 agrees at 7 bases. The CDR3 runs to 13 residues. V shed 7 bases and J 11 bases; nucleotides not matched to a gene: 13. Germline CDR1 and CDR2: MNHEY and SVGEGT. DNA for the CDR3: TGTGCCAGCAACGACAGGGCGAATGTGGCATACACCTTC. Its protein is CASNDRANVAYTF.

Worth noting for this clonotype: The germline gene is not matched at one end of the junction; a read error may be the cause. The chain uses TRBV7-8 and TRBJ2-5, with D tentatively TRBD2 (7 bases). The CDR3 sequence is 18 residues long. Germline CDR1 SGHVS, CDR2 FQNEAQ. The CDR3 nucleotides are TGTGCCGGCAGCCTGGGGGCTAGCCCTGGGGGGGCCCAAGAGACCCAGTACTTC. Its translation: CAGSLGASPGGAQETQYF. Based on the CDR3 plus reference TRBV7-8 and TRBJ2-5, the full variable domain is GAGVSQSPRYKVAKRGQDVALRCDPISGHVSLFWYQQALGQGPEFLTYFQNEAQLDKSGLPSDRFFAERPEGSVSTLKIQRTQQEDSAVYLCAGSLGASPGGAQETQYFGPGTRLLVL.

The rearrangement links TRBV4-2 to TRBJ1-1, with a tentative D call TRBD1 (5 bases). The germline CDR1 and CDR2 sequences are LGHNA and YNFKEQ. The CDR3 runs to 20 residues. Trimming stripped 0 bases from V and 8 bases from J, with 31 bases between. The CDR3: CASSQDQGAGQGVWLQEAFF. The CDR3 DNA follows: TGTGCCAGCAGCCAAGACCAAGGGGCGGGGCAAGGTGTTTGGCTACAAGAAGCTTTCTTT.

The sample holds a few counts of this clonotype. One end of the junction fails to match germline, which may point to a read error. V usage is TRBV5-1 and J usage is TRBJ1-2; D perhaps matches TRBD1 (5 bases). Germline V gene sequence: CDR1 SGHRS, CDR2 YFSETQ. CDR3 length equals 15 residues. CDR3 in amino acids: CASSSTDVRGYGCTF. The CDR3 region has the DNA TGCGCCAGCAGCTCCACGGATGTTCGGGGGTATGGCTGCACCTTC.

As to this clonotype: A read error may be the cause here, since a much bigger clone is one base away. The gene calls are TRBV27 and TRBJ2-7, with TRBD1 matching over 9 bases. TRBJ2-5 matches the DNA end more closely, so the J call is doubtful. This CDR3 has 14 amino acids. Germline lookup yields CDR1 MNHEY and CDR2 SMNVEV (reference sequence). The CDR3 bases are TGTGCCAACGGGTACACAGGGGGCAGGAAGACCCAGTACTTC. It yields the protein CANGYTGGRKTQYF.

There are many counts of this clonotype. The V and J genes are TRBV3-1 and TRBJ1-2; the match to TRBD1 covers 9 bases. Trimming cost V 4 bases and J 4 bases; bases outside gene matches: 7. CDR3 size: 15 residues. Germline CDR1 reads LGHDT; CDR2 reads YNNKEL (reference sequence). This CDR3 reads CASSPNVQGAYGYTF. The CDR3 DNA reads as TGTGCCAGCAGCCCTAACGTACAGGGGGCCTATGGCTACACCTTC.

This clonotype occurred many times. This chain connects TRBV4-1 to TRBJ2-1, with 9 positions matching TRBD2. The V and J ends lost 6 bases and 0 bases, in that order; junction bases with no gene match: 9. This CDR3 comprises 17 residues. From germline, CDR1 is MGHRA and CDR2 YSYEKL. CDR3 amino acids: CASSKEGAGGSYNEQFF. CDR3 DNA: TGCGCCAGCAGTAAAGAAGGAGCGGGGGGCTCCTACAATGAGCAGTTCTTC.

This clonotype was recorded a few times. CDR3 bases: TGTGCCAGCAGCTTAGGGGCAGGTTCTAACTATGGCTACACCTTC. Its protein product is CASSLGAGSNYGYTF. The chain carries TRBV7-6 and TRBJ1-2; no reliable D call. Per germline, CDR1 SGHVS and CDR2 FNYEAQ. V was pared by 1 base and J by 0 bases, with 9 bases between. CDR3 length equals 15 residues. Full variable domain (outside the CDR3, taken from reference TRBV7-6 and TRBJ1-2): GAGVSQSPRYKVTKRGQDVALRCDPISGHVSLYWYRQALGQGPEFLTYFNYEAQQDKSGLPNDRFSAERPEGSISTLTIQRTEQRDSAMYRCASSLGAGSNYGYTFGSGTRLTVV.

The rearrangement joins TRBV7-9 to TRBJ1-1, with D perhaps matching TRBD1 (6 bases). Trimming shortened V by 8 bases and J by 2 bases, and 24 bases separated the two germline ends. CDR3 length equals 17 residues. The germline V gene encodes CDR1 SEHNR and CDR2 FQNEAQ (reference sequence). For the CDR3, the DNA is TGTGCCAGCGGTAAATGGGGGCAGGGTAGAGAAAACACTGAAGCTTTCTTT. As protein: CASGKWGQGRENTEAFF.

As regards this clonotype: A read error may be the cause here, since a much bigger clone is one base away. CDR3: CASSPQSGDQPQHF. Written as DNA, the CDR3 is TGTGCCAGCAGTCCCCAAAGTGGCGATCAGCCCCAGCATTTT. The chain employs TRBV12-3 or TRBV12-4 and TRBJ1-5, with no clear D. The CDR3 consists of 14 residues. Trimming removed 5 bases at V and 5 bases at J, with 13 bases between.

This clonotype has more than one count but fewer than ten. The chain links TRBV10-3 to TRBJ2-7; 10 bases are shared with TRBD2. V was pared by 0 bases and J by 3 bases, with 8 bases of the junction left unmatched. This CDR3 has 17 amino acids. From germline, CDR1 is ENHRY and CDR2 SYGVKD. The CDR3 DNA sequence: TGTGCCATCAGTGAGTCAGGACTAGCGGAGCTTGACTACGAGCAGTACTTC. The encoded protein is CAISESGLAELDYEQYF.

As DNA, the CDR3 is TGTGCCAGCAGCTCTCGCCCGGGACAGACCTACAATGAGCAGTTCTTC. Residues: CASSSRPGQTYNEQFF. The chain combines TRBV7-6 with TRBJ2-1; 7 bases map to TRBD1. Germline V gene data show CDR1 as SGHVS and CDR2 as FNYEAQ. CDR3 length: 16 residues. Trimming took 4 bases from V and 2 from J; bases not matched to a gene: 8.

Details on this clonotype: This may be a read error: a much more frequent sequence differs by one nucleotide. The chain uses TRBV20-1 and TRBJ2-4, with D perhaps matching TRBD1 (6 bases). The J call could be wrong; TRBJ2-7 is a better fit for the DNA end. The CDR3 runs 15 residues. CDR1 DFQATT and CDR2 SNEGSKA come from the germline V gene (reference sequence). The DNA of the CDR3 is TGCGGTGCTAGGGACCGGACAGTGCCTTCCTACGAGCAGTACTTC. This encodes CGARDRTVPSYEQYF.